Listed here are 5 T cell receptor beta chains from one sample, sequenced in a study of T cell responses to AZD1222 COVID-19 vaccine. Produced via immunoSEQ multiplex PCR; TCRdb's table is partial and in-frame only. The top ten hold more than 5% of the sample, which has over 130,000 clones, about nine tenths seen once. The sequenced sample was peripheral blood, obtained on day 0 of AZD1222 vaccination. The receptors derive from an adult in good health.

The genes are TRBV5-1 and TRBJ2-1; D is unresolved. The germline CDR1 and CDR2 sequences are SGHRS and YFSETQ. V was cut by 2 bases and J by 0 bases, with 6 bases left in between. The CDR3 is 14 residues long. CDR3 bases: TGCGCCAGCAGCTTCCAGGACTCCTACAATGAGCAGTTCTTC. Translating it yields CASSFQDSYNEQFF.

This chain links TRBV2 with TRBJ1-2, with a possible D match to TRBD1 (5 bases). From germline, CDR1 is SNHLY and CDR2 FYNNEI. The length of the CDR3 is 16 residues. Trimming removed 0 bases at V and 2 bases at J, with 13 bases between. This CDR3 is CASSEAIGGYNYGYTF. CDR3 coding DNA: TGTGCCAGCAGTGAAGCGATCGGGGGATACAACTATGGCTACACCTTC. Full variable domain (missing parts from reference TRBV2 and TRBJ1-2): EPEVTQTPSHQVTQMGQEVILRCVPISNHLYFYWYRQILGQKVEFLVSFYNNEISEKSEIFDDQFSVERPDGSNFTLKIRSTKLEDSAMYFCASSEAIGGYNYGYTFGSGTRLTVV.

The chain employs TRBV6-5 and TRBJ2-7; no clear D. V lost 2 bases and J lost 2, with 10 bases in between. CDR3 length: 14 residues. Germline V gene data show CDR1 as MNHEY and CDR2 as SVGAGI. CDR3: CASSYGGAAYEQYF. The CDR3 DNA is TGTGCCAGCAGTTACGGCGGAGCCGCCTACGAGCAGTACTTC.

V is TRBV3-1 (or the pseudogene TRBV3-2) and J is TRBJ2-3; 10 bases fit TRBD2. Trimming took 0 bases from V and 4 from J; bases not matched to a gene: 1. The germline V gene encodes CDR1 LGHDT and CDR2 YNNKEL (reference sequence). The CDR3 is 15 residues long. The CDR3 loop reads CASSQDGTSADTQYF. DNA for the CDR3: TGTGCCAGCAGCCAAGATGGGACTAGCGCAGATACGCAGTATTTT.

This chain uses TRBV19 with TRBJ2-2; 10 nucleotides line up with TRBD2. V trimming: 2 bases; J trimming: 7 bases; junction bases outside the gene matches: 7. This CDR3 is 16 amino acids long. Looked up from germline, CDR1 is LNHDA and CDR2 is SQIVND (reference sequence). The CDR3: CASSILLAGAGGELFF. Written as DNA, the CDR3 is TGTGCCAGTAGTATACTCCTAGCGGGGGCCGGCGGGGAGCTGTTTTTT.